The sequence of this TCR beta chain was determined in a study of blood T cell repertoires in COVID-19 (dated by TCRdb to between 2020 and 2021). General notes on the study: Samples from collaborators originated in the United States, Italy and Spain and spanned both the acute and convalescent phases of COVID-19. Where available, HLA class I and class II types were obtained from metadata supplied by the sample provider rather than from assay-based typing. The dataset comprised deeply sampled blood TCRbeta repertoires from subjects exposed to, actively infected with, or recovered from COVID-19. A freely available public database, intended as a resource for researchers studying the immune response to SARS-CoV-2, is where the repertoires were released. The sample metadata nearly always contained a de-identified subject ID, COVID-19 status, age in years and sex. The samples were drawn from two sources: the first 160 participants of the ongoing ImmuneRACE study, and 1,000 to 1,500 subjects contributed by 6 global collaborators. The prospective study material was composed of cDNA or gDNA derived from T cells, B-cell-depleted T cells, or PBMCs. Summary of the overall study and its limitations: The amount of clinical and demographic metadata varied by source and participant and was provided uncurated.

From a lookup of the germline V gene, CDR1 and CDR2 are ENHRY and SYGVKD. V is clipped by 4 bases and J by 8 bases, and the sequence between their germline boundaries is 15 bases long. Including the terminal cysteine and phenylalanine, the CDR3 comprises 14 residues. The entry retains the CDR3 DNA only, 42 bases that are in frame from base 1. TCRbeta CDR3 regions were amplified from genomic DNA by means of the immunoSEQ Assay, a bias-controlled multiplex PCR. Regarding the original processing steps: Within the assay, amplification of reference gene primers was used to estimate how many nucleated cells each sample contained. To quantify the absolute abundance of each unique TCRbeta CDR3 rearrangement, sequence reads were collapsed and filtered. For each sample, productive Simpson clonality was calculated as the square root of Simpson's diversity index over productive rearrangements. TCRdb re-hosts the immuneACCESS table, in-frame sequences only. Its copies lack some clones; in the studies checked, an unresolved V gene accounts for under half of them, and the cause for the rest is not known. V and J calls and clone size are those listed in that table; D and trimming were worked out from the DNA. Recorded for this sample are 110,000 to 150,000 clones; 85% of them occurred a single time. Around 6.2% of the sample comes from the top ten.

To note about this clone: Its antigen target is currently unknown. Base qualities are not recorded, but no much larger clone differs from it by a single base.

Participants in the prospective study were aged 18 to 89 years, lived in about two dozen United States geographic areas, and enrolled through a virtual design. In the prospective study, cohorts were assigned on the basis of participant-reported clinical history obtained from a screening survey and a study questionnaire. Recovered participants in ImmuneRACE Cohort 3 were defined by two consecutive negative NP/OP PCR tests, clearance by a healthcare professional, or resolution of symptoms. In the prospective study, mobile phlebotomists collected whole blood, serum and a nasopharyngeal or oropharyngeal swab from each participant. Over a roughly two-month period, participants in the prospective study had the option of providing additional blood draws and questionnaires. Before DNA extraction, prospective study blood samples were shipped either frozen or at room temperature.

This receptor was obtained from a woman between 40 and 55 years old who had recovered from COVID-19. The chain was built from TRBV10-3 and TRBJ2-1; no confident D gene assignment can be made. Sequencing input: PBMCs or T cells enriched from blood (not recorded which). The CDR3 in this case is CAISAESVTHEQFF. Read as DNA, the sequence is TGTGCCATCAGTGCCGAGTCCGTAACTCATGAGCAGTTCTTC.